What follows are 29 T cell receptor beta chains derived from one specimen sequenced in a study of technical replicates of blood from a few donors. Sequencing used immunoSEQ multiplex PCR; TCRdb keeps in-frame clones, though not all of them. Found here are fewer than 95,000 clones, 94% of them singletons; the top ten hold approximately 0.26%. The sample was T cells isolated from PBMCs. The receptors originated from a human donor in good health.

The CDR3 nucleotides are TGTGCCAGCAGCTCCTCCTTCGGACAGGGCTATGGCTACACCTTC. Encoded protein: CASSSSFGQGYGYTF. The rearrangement uses TRBV5-4 and TRBJ1-2, with 8 bases identical to TRBD1. This CDR3 has 15 residues. Trimming cost V 3 bases and J 4 bases; bases outside gene matches: 8. Germline CDR1 is SGHNT and CDR2 is YYREEE (reference sequence).

V and J are TRBV25-1 and TRBJ2-4; perhaps TRBD2 as D (6 bases). CDR1 is MGHDK and CDR2 is SYGVNS in the germline V gene. V shed 0 bases and J shed 6 bases, with 18 bases lying between them. This CDR3 has 17 residues. The CDR3 loop is CASSEYGGTGSLNIQYF. The CDR3 DNA follows: TGTGCCAGCAGTGAATACGGAGGGACGGGGTCTTTAAACATTCAGTACTTC.

This clone has only a few counts. The V gene is TRBV27, the J gene TRBJ1-1; 7 bases map to TRBD1. The germline V gene has CDR1 MNHEY and CDR2 SMNVEV (reference sequence). Unmatched junction bases numbered 10, after V lost 6 bases and J lost 0 bases. CDR3 length equals 16 residues. CDR3 in DNA: TGTGCCAGCAGGCAGGGGGTTGTCTCGATGAACACTGAAGCTTTCTTT. Translated, it gives CASRQGVVSMNTEAFF.

This chain connects TRBV19 to TRBJ2-1; 11 bases fit TRBD2. Losses at the gene ends were 7 bases for V and 4 bases for J; bases not matched to a gene: 6. CDR3 size: 15 residues. CDR1 is LNHDA, CDR2 SQIVND, per germline (reference sequence). This CDR3 reads CASTTLAGGYNEQFF. CDR3 DNA: TGTGCCAGTACTACCCTAGCGGGGGGATACAATGAGCAGTTCTTC. The complete variable domain, with remaining parts taken from reference TRBV19 and TRBJ2-1, reads DGGITQSPKYLFRKEGQNVTLSCEQNLNHDAMYWYRQDPGQGLRLIYYSQIVNDFQKGDIAEGYSVSREKKESFPLTVTSAQKNPTAFYLCASTTLAGGYNEQFFGPGTRLTVL.

Concerning this clone itself: Germline and junction disagree at one end, which may indicate a read error. The genes are TRBV7-7 and TRBJ2-7; D is possibly TRBD1 (6 bases). The CDR3 has 16 residues. Germline V gene data show CDR1 as SSHAT and CDR2 as FNYEAQ (reference sequence). The CDR3 sequence is CASSFNDRDISYEQYF. In DNA, the CDR3 is TGTGCTAGCAGCTTCAATGACCGGGACATCTCCTACGAGCAGTACTTC. Filled out from reference TRBV7-7 and TRBJ2-7, the complete variable domain reads GAGVSQSPRYKVTKRGQDVTLRCDPISSHATLYWYQQALGQGPEFLTYFNYEAQPDKSGLPSDRFSAERPEGSISTLTIQRTEQRDSAMYRCASSFNDRDISYEQYFGPGTRLTVT.

The table lists this clone with a count of one. The rearrangement uses TRBV4-1 and TRBJ2-2; 11 positions match TRBD2. This CDR3 is 15 amino acids long. Germline V gene sequence: CDR1 MGHRA, CDR2 YSYEKL. Losses at the gene ends were 5 bases for V and 7 bases for J; bases not matched to a gene: 6. CDR3 sequence: CASSLTSGRGGELFF. The CDR3 DNA reads as TGCGCCAGCAGCTTAACTAGCGGGAGAGGCGGGGAGCTGTTTTTT.

The chain links TRBV30 to TRBJ2-3, with 7 nucleotides matching TRBD2. This CDR3 spans 14 amino acids. Germline V gene lookup returns CDR1 GTSNPN and CDR2 SVGIG (reference sequence). V dropped 0 bases and J dropped 0; count of bases not matched to a gene: 0. Here the CDR3 reads CAWSVGLSTDTQYF. The CDR3 nucleotides read TGTGCCTGGAGTGTGGGACTAAGCACAGATACGCAGTATTTT.

The count of this clone is one. CDR3 protein: CANSKRGGQETQYF. The CDR3 DNA follows: TGTGCCAACTCCAAGCGGGGGGGCCAAGAGACCCAGTACTTC. The chain uses TRBV2 and TRBJ2-5; 10 bases agree with TRBD2. The CDR3 extends over 14 amino acids. The germline V gene encodes CDR1 SNHLY and CDR2 FYNNEI. V shed 10 bases and J 1 base; nucleotides not matched to a gene: 6.

The genes are TRBV10-3 and TRBJ2-1; D possibly corresponds to TRBD2 (5 bases). V lost 7 bases to trimming and J lost 5 bases, with 12 bases between them. This CDR3 has 13 amino acids. Germline-derived CDR1 and CDR2 are ENHRY and SYGVKD. CDR3 coding DNA: TGTGCCATCAACCGAGACTACGACAATGAGCAGTTCTTC. It specifies CAINRDYDNEQFF.

This CDR3 is CASSENLAGGPSGETQYF. CDR3 sequence (DNA): TGTGCCAGCAGTGAAAATCTAGCGGGGGGGCCTAGTGGAGAGACCCAGTACTTC. The chain combines TRBV2 with TRBJ2-5; the match to TRBD2 covers 12 bases. V dropped 2 bases and J dropped 4; count of bases not matched to a gene: 11. The CDR3 length is 18 residues. Germline CDR1 and CDR2: SNHLY and FYNNEI.

This clone appeared once. The rearrangement uses TRBV28 and TRBJ2-1, with TRBD2 matching 12 bases. CDR3 length: 15 residues. Per germline, CDR1 MDHEN and CDR2 SYDVKM. J gave up 1 base and V 11 bases, and 6 bases lay outside the gene matches. The CDR3 here is CAAETSGRSYNEQFF. CDR3 nucleotide sequence: TGTGCCGCGGAGACTAGCGGGAGATCCTACAATGAGCAGTTCTTC.

J is TRBJ2-7 and V is TRBV4-1, with TRBD1 as a possible D gene (6 bases). V dropped 3 bases and J dropped 1 base, with 16 bases sitting between them. Germline values: CDR1 MGHRA, CDR2 YSYEKL. This CDR3 is 16 amino acids long. The CDR3 loop reads CASSQGPPGQSYEQYF. The DNA for the CDR3 is TGCGCCAGCAGCCAGGGACCACCCGGACAGTCCTACGAGCAGTACTTC.

In DNA, the CDR3 is TGTGCCAGCAGCTCAAACGGACAGGGAAATCAGCCCCAGCATTTT. Translating gives CASSSNGQGNQPQHF. J is TRBJ1-5 and V is TRBV5-6, with 8 bases aligning to TRBD1. The trim removed 3 bases at V and 4 bases at J, leaving 6 bases unmatched. Per the germline V gene, CDR1 is SGHDT and CDR2 is YYEEEE. The CDR3 extends over 15 amino acids.

The chain couples TRBV5-6 to TRBJ2-7, with 15 bases that match TRBD2. CDR3 length: 16 residues. J lost 4 bases, V lost 4 bases, and 6 bases had no gene match. Per the germline V gene, CDR1 is SGHDT and CDR2 is YYEEEE. CDR3 sequence reads: CASSEGTSGRWYEQYF. The CDR3 DNA reads TGTGCCAGCAGCGAAGGGACTAGCGGGAGGTGGTACGAGCAGTACTTC.

This clone was seen only a few times. The chain employs TRBV4-1 and TRBJ2-1, with TRBD1 identical over 9 bases. The CDR3 has 13 amino acids. Germline V gives CDR1 MGHRA, CDR2 YSYEKL. J lost 10 bases, V lost 5 bases, and 6 bases had no gene match. CDR3 sequence: CASSLRTGVEQFF. The CDR3 nucleotides are TGCGCCAGCAGCTTGCGGACAGGGGTCGAGCAGTTCTTC.

The J gene is TRBJ1-4, the V gene TRBV7-8, with a weak D call TRBD1 (6 bases). The CDR3 contains 16 residues. Germline V CDR1 and CDR2: SGHVS, FQNEAQ. Between the trimmed V and J ends, which lost 2 bases and 8 bases, there was a span of 18 bases. The CDR3 spells CASSLRKTGLDEKLFF. DNA of the CDR3: TGTGCCAGCAGCTTAAGGAAGACAGGCTTGGACGAAAAACTGTTTTTT.

This sequence joins TRBV19 and TRBJ1-1; D is undetermined. CDR3 size: 14 residues. CDR1 is LNHDA, CDR2 SQIVND, per germline (reference sequence). Trimming cost V 6 bases and J 8 bases, with 19 bases left between them. The CDR3 loop reads CASSSRVGGSEAFF. The CDR3 DNA reads as TGTGCCAGTAGCAGTCGGGTGGGCGGGAGCGAAGCTTTCTTT.

The chain has TRBV6-6 and TRBJ1-6, with 7 positions matching TRBD1. V dropped 2 bases and J dropped 7; count of bases not matched to a gene: 2. This CDR3 contains 14 residues. Germline V lookup: CDR1 MNHNY, CDR2 SVGAGI (reference sequence). CDR3 DNA sequence: TGTGCCAGCAGTTACGGGACAGCCAATTCACCCCTCCACTTT. Its protein is CASSYGTANSPLHF.

The V call is TRBV5-1, the J call TRBJ2-2; D possibly corresponds to TRBD1 (5 bases). CDR3 length: 14 amino acids. CDR1 and CDR2 (germline): SGHRS, YFSETQ. Trimming removed 3 bases at V and 2 bases at J, with 8 bases between. The CDR3 DNA is TGCGCCAGCAGCTCCCAGGGAAACACCGGGGAGCTGTTTTTT. Protein product: CASSSQGNTGELFF.

This rearrangement joins TRBV6-5 to TRBJ2-7; D uncertain. V shed 4 bases and J shed 2 bases, with 6 bases lying between them. The CDR3 runs to 12 residues. Germline CDR1 MNHEY, CDR2 SVGAGI. CDR3 amino acids: CASSSPTYEQYF. CDR3 in DNA: TGTGCCAGCAGTTCCCCCACCTACGAGCAGTACTTC.

This chain connects TRBV2 to TRBJ2-5, with TRBD1 matching 8 bases. CDR1 is SNHLY, CDR2 FYNNEI, per germline. The length of the CDR3 is 15 residues. V gave up 5 bases and J gave up 4 bases; unmatched junction bases: 9. This CDR3 is CASSYPTGVRETQYF. The CDR3 region has the DNA TGTGCCAGCAGTTATCCGACAGGGGTTCGAGAGACCCAGTACTTC.

The chain carries TRBV18 and TRBJ2-7, with TRBD2 matching 10 bases. The CDR3 runs to 18 residues. The trim removed 1 base at V and 7 bases at J, leaving 16 bases unmatched. Germline V gene lookup returns CDR1 KGHSH and CDR2 LQKENI. As DNA, the CDR3 is TGTGCCAGCTCACCACTAACCCACCAAGTAGCGGGAGGAGGAGAGCAGTACTTC. This gives the protein CASSPLTHQVAGGGEQYF.

The chain is built from TRBV13 and TRBJ2-1; 12 bases align to TRBD2. V shed 3 bases, J shed 6 bases, and the junction held 3 bases outside the gene matches. Germline V lookup: CDR1 PRHDT, CDR2 FYEKMQ (reference sequence). CDR3 length equals 15 residues. The DNA for the CDR3 is TGTGCCAGCAGCTTCGGACTAGCGGGAACCAATGAGCAGTTCTTC. This sequence encodes CASSFGLAGTNEQFF.

This chain links TRBV28 with TRBJ1-5, with D hard to call. The germline V and J ends were trimmed by 5 bases and 6 bases, with 8 bases remaining between them. The CDR3 length is 12 residues. Per germline, CDR1 MDHEN and CDR2 SYDVKM. The CDR3 DNA reads TGTGCCAGCAGTGTGAGGATTCAGCCCCAGCATTTT. Translating gives CASSVRIQPQHF. Together with reference TRBV28 and TRBJ1-5, the CDR3 gives the full variable domain: DVKVTQSSRYLVKRTGEKVFLECVQDMDHENMFWYRQDPGLGLRLIYFSYDVKMKEKGDIPEGYSVSREKKERFSLILESASTNQTSMYLCASSVRIQPQHFGDGTRLSIL.

The sample holds one count of this clone. This chain uses TRBV14 with TRBJ1-1; D is perhaps TRBD1 (5 bases). The germline gives CDR1 SGHDN, CDR2 FVKESK. The CDR3 runs 17 residues. With 1 base removed from V and 4 bases from J, the gap between germline ends came to 19 bases. As DNA, the CDR3 is TGTGCCAGCAGCCAAGTTAAATTAGGCAGGAGGGGCACTGAAGCTTTCTTT. Translation gives CASSQVKLGRRGTEAFF.

The J gene is TRBJ2-2, the V gene TRBV29-1; TRBD2 matches at 9 bases. The CDR3 contains 13 residues. J lost 4 bases, V lost 7 bases, and 4 bases had no gene match. Germline CDR1 is SQVTM and CDR2 is ANQGSEA. The DNA for the CDR3 is TGCAGCGGCGGCGGGAGGGCCACCGGGGAGCTGTTTTTT. Its translation: CSGGGRATGELFF.

The J gene is TRBJ2-4, the V gene TRBV10-2; 12 bases are shared with TRBD2. CDR1 and CDR2 (germline): WSHSY, SAAADI. Trimming took 3 bases from V and 10 from J; bases not matched to a gene: 4. The CDR3 is made up of 14 amino acids. The CDR3 DNA is TGCGCCAGCAGTGAACCTAGCGGGGGGGGGATTCAGTACTTC. Encoded protein: CASSEPSGGGIQYF.

This chain connects TRBV30 to TRBJ2-3; 8 bases line up with TRBD2. This CDR3 is built from 13 residues. Germline V CDR1 and CDR2: GTSNPN, SVGIG (reference sequence). With V trimmed by 2 bases and J by 4 bases, 2 bases remained unmatched. The DNA for the CDR3 is TGTGCCTGGAGTACGGGGGGGCCAGATACGCAGTATTTT. This encodes CAWSTGGPDTQYF.

The genes are TRBV28 and TRBJ2-5, with D perhaps matching TRBD1 (7 bases). The V end lost 3 bases, the J end lost 5 bases, and 13 bases lay between the germline ends. The CDR3 has 14 amino acids. Germline CDR1 reads MDHEN; CDR2 reads SYDVKM. The CDR3 loop is CASSFVAGGETQYF. The CDR3 nucleotides are TGTGCCAGCAGTTTTGTCGCAGGGGGGGAGACCCAGTACTTC.